These 3 T cell receptor beta chains were all obtained from the same sample, sequenced in a study of blood T cell repertoires in COVID-19. Produced via immunoSEQ multiplex PCR; TCRdb's table is partial and in-frame only. The table records roughly 120,000 clones, 80% to 90% of them present only once. The material sequenced was peripheral blood. These receptors were taken from a woman in her forties or fifties with acute or convalescent COVID-19.

The chain is built from TRBV21-1 and TRBJ1-3. TRBV21-1 is designated a pseudogene. This CDR3 contains 15 residues. The CDR3 DNA follows: TGTGCCAGTTTCATCCGTATGAGCTCTGGAAACACCATATATTTT. Encoded protein: CASFIRMSSGNTIYF.

This chain joins TRBV9 and TRBJ2-1, with 10 bases that match TRBD2. The CDR3 is 16 residues long. Germline CDR1 is SGDLS and CDR2 is YYNGEE. V lost 4 bases, J lost 7 bases, and 11 bases stayed unmatched. The CDR3 sequence is CASSPRASGRWNEQFF. DNA of the CDR3: TGTGCCAGCAGCCCTCGAGCTAGCGGGAGATGGAATGAGCAGTTCTTC.

This chain joins TRBV19 and TRBJ2-3, with TRBD2 identical over 8 bases. CDR3 length: 17 amino acids. Germline V gives CDR1 LNHDA, CDR2 SQIVND (reference sequence). The J segment lost 2 bases and the V segment lost 6 bases, leaving 13 bases of the junction unmatched. The CDR3 nucleotides are TGTGCCAGTAGCATCGGGCTAGCGGGCTTCCCCACAGATACGCAGTATTTT. Its translation is CASSIGLAGFPTDTQYF.